This T cell receptor (beta chain) came from a study of cytomegalovirus exposure and HLA in healthy donors. Regarding the study as a whole: An analysis that came later showed most CMV-associated TCR beta chains appearing HLA-restricted. What a later analysis reportedly showed was that an Asian-associated ancestry cluster had fewer N-insertions than the roughly 670-donor mean. Within an earlier analysis, most TCR beta V segments proved productive either about 87% or about 30% of the time. Among TCR beta chains, those listed as cytomegalovirus-associated numbered about 150.

13 Jbeta primers and 60 Vbeta primers were used for the PCR. Using immunoSEQ multiplex PCR, the repertoire was profiled, and TCRdb retains in-frame clones only, with some absent. This repertoire comprises about 74,000 clones; its ten largest clones make up around 7%. About this clone: Its antigen remains unidentified.

The CDR3 is 17 amino acids. Looked up from germline, CDR1 is LNHNV and CDR2 is YYDKDF (reference sequence). Trimming took 5 bases from V and 0 from J; bases not matched to a gene: 11. The rearrangement uses TRBV15 and TRBJ2-7; TRBD2 matches 9 bases. Sequencing was carried out using PBMCs. This sequence originates from a female donor in good health and CMV-seropositive. The CDR3 region is CATSSPGLSGGSYEQYF. The CDR3 region has the DNA TGTGCCACCAGCTCTCCGGGGCTTAGCGGGGGCTCCTACGAGCAGTACTTC. The complete variable domain, with remaining parts taken from reference TRBV15 and TRBJ2-7, reads DAMVIQNPRYQVTQFGKPVTLSCSQTLNHNVMYWYQQKSSQAPKLLFHYYDKDFNNEADTPDNFQSRRPNTSFCFLDIRSPGLGDTAMYLCATSSPGLSGGSYEQYFGPGTRLTVT.